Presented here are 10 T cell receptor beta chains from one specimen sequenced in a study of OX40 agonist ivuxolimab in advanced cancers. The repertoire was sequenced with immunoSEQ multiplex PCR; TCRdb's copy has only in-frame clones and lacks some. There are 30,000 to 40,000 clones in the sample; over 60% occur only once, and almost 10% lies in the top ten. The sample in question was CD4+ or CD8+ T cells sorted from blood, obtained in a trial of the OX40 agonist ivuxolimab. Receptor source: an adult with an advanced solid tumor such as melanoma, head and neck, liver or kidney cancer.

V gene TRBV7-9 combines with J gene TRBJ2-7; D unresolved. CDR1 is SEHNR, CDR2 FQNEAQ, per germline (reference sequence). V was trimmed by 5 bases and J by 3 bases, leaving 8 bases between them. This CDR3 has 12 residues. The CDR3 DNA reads TGTGCCAGCAGCACAAACAACTACGAGCAGTACTTC. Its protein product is CASSTNNYEQYF.

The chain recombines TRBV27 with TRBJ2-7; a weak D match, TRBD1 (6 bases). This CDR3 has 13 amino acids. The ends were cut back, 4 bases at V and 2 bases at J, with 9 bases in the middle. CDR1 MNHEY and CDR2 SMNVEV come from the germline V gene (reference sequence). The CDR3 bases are TGTGCCAGCAGTTGGCCAGGGGCCTACGAGCAGTACTTC. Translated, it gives CASSWPGAYEQYF.

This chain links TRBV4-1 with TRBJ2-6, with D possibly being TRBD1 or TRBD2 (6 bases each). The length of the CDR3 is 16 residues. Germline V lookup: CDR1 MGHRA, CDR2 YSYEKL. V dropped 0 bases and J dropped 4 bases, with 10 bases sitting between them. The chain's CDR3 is CASSQDWGAGANVLTF. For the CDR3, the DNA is TGCGCCAGCAGCCAAGATTGGGGGGCGGGGGCCAACGTCCTGACTTTC.

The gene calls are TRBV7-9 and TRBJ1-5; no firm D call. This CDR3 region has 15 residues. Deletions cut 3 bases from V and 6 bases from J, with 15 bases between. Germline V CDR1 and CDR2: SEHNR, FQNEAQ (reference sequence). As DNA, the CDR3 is TGTGCCAGCAGCTTGGGCCAGGCAATCTCTCAGCCCCAGCATTTT. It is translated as CASSLGQAISQPQHF.

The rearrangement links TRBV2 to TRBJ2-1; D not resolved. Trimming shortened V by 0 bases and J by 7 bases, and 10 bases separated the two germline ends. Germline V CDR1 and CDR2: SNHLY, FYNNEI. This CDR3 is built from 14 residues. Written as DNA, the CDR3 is TGTGCCAGCAGTGAAGCTGGCGTCGGGAATGAGCAGTTCTTC. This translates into CASSEAGVGNEQFF.

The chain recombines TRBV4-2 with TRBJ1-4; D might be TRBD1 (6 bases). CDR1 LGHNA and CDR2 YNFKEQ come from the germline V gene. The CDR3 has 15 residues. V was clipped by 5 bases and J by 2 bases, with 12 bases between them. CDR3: CASSSQGMTNEKLFF. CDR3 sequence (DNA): TGTGCCAGCAGCTCACAGGGCATGACTAATGAAAAACTGTTTTTT.

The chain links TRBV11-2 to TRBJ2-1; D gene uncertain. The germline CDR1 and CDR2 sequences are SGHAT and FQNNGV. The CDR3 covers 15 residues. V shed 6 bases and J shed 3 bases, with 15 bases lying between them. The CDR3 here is CASSPDSFGYNEQFF. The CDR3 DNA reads TGTGCCAGCAGTCCTGACTCCTTCGGCTACAATGAGCAGTTCTTC.

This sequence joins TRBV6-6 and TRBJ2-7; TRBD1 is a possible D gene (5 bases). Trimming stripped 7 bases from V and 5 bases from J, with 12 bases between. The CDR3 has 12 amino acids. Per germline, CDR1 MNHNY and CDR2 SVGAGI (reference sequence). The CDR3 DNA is TGTGCCAGCAAAAGGGGCTGGGACGAGCAGTACTTC. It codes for CASKRGWDEQYF.

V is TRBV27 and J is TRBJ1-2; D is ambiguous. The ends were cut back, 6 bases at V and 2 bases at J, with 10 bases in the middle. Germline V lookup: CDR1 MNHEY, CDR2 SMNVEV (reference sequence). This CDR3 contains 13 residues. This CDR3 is CASSMTENYGYTF. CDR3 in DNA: TGTGCCAGCAGCATGACGGAAAACTATGGCTACACCTTC.

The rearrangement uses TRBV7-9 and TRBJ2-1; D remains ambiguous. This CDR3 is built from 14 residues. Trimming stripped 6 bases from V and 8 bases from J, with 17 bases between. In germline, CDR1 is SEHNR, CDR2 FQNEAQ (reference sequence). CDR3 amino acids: CASSTRSAAYEQFF. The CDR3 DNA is TGTGCCAGCAGTACAAGGAGTGCCGCCTATGAGCAGTTCTTC. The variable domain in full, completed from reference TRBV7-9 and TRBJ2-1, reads DTGVSQNPRHKITKRGQNVTFRCDPISEHNRLYWYRQTLGQGPEFLTYFQNEAQLEKSRLLSDRFSAERPKGSFSTLEIQRTEQGDSAMYLCASSTRSAAYEQFFGPGTRLTVL.